These T cell receptor delta chains were read from a single sample in a study of Vδ1+ human thymocytes. TCRdb processed the multiplex PCR reads again with the CATT caller. The sample holds roughly 55,000 delta-chain clones, more than 15% seen once. Sequenced input: Vdelta1+ gamma-delta thymocytes from the thymus. These TCRs come from a boy younger than two who had congenital heart surgery. CDR3s include the opening cysteine and the closing phenylalanine or tryptophan. Each record gives: V gene, clone size, J gene, D gene, CDR3 DNA, CDR3 protein. A D gene is named only where the DNA matches it firmly. Some rows have no size entry. The others give once, few or many, or a class for an expanded clone.

V: TRDV1
size: .
J: TRDJ1
D: TRDD2
DNA: TGTGCTCTTGGGGAACCTTTCCTACCTACCAGGACTGACCCCACCGATAAACTCATCTTT
CDR3: CALGEPFLPTRTDPTDKLIF

V: TRDV1
size: .
J: TRDJ1
D: TRDD3
DNA: TGTGCTCTTGGGGATTTTTCCCCCGTACTGGGGGGATCCGATAAACTCATCTTT
CDR3: CALGDFSPVLGGSDKLIF

V: TRDV1
size: few
J: TRDJ1
D: TRDD3
DNA: TGTGCTCTTGGGGAACAGCCTTTCTCCGGCCCTTTACTGGGGGATCCGAGTACCGATAAACTCATCTTT
CDR3: CALGEQPFSGPLLGDPSTDKLIF

V: TRDV1
size: few
J: TRDJ1
D: .
DNA: TGTGCTCTTGGGGAGCTACCTTCCTGGAGGAGGGATAGGGGGGACACCGATAAACTCATCTTT
CDR3: CALGELPSWRRDRGDTDKLIF

V: TRDV1
size: few
J: TRDJ1
D: TRDD3
DNA: TGTGCTCTTGGGGACGGACCCCGGGGGATAATAAAACTCATCTTT
CDR3: CALGDGPRGIIKLIF

V: TRDV1
size: few
J: TRDJ1
D: TRDD3
DNA: TGTGCTCTTGGAGCCCCCGCGGGCTGGGGGGTCGTCACCGATAAACTCATCTTT
CDR3: CALGAPAGWGVVTDKLIF

V: TRDV2
size: few
J: TRDJ1
D: TRDD3
DNA: TGTGCCTGTGAGGTCACTTCCCCTCGGTACTGGGGATCCGGCGATAAACTCATCTTT
CDR3: CACEVTSPRYWGSGDKLIF

V: TRDV1
size: .
J: TRDJ1
D: .
DNA: TGTGCTCTTGGGGAACAACCCCCCTACGCCTTACTGGCGGACACCGATAAACTCATCTTT
CDR3: CALGEQPPYALLADTDKLIF

V: TRDV1
size: few
J: TRDJ1
D: .
DNA: TGTGCTCTTGGGGCTCCCAACACGGAGATACGGGCCGATAAACTCATCTTT
CDR3: CALGAPNTEIRADKLIF

V: TRDV1
size: .
J: TRDJ1
D: .
DNA: TGTGCTCTTGGGGAACTAGTTCCCCAGCTAGTCCCTCCTCCGACTTACGGGGATTACTGGGCCACCGATAAACTCATCTTT
CDR3: CALGELVPQLVPPPTYGDYWATDKLIF

V: TRDV1
size: .
J: TRDJ1
D: TRDD3
DNA: TGTGCTCTTGGGGCGCCTACCCGTACTGGGGGAGGTCCATACACCGATAAACTCATCTTT
CDR3: CALGAPTRTGGGPYTDKLIF

V: TRDV1
size: few
J: TRDJ1
D: .
DNA: TGTGCCCTTGGGGTTTCGGCCCGCGGCATATATAAACTCATCTTT
CDR3: CALGVSARGIYKLIF

V: TRDV1
size: .
J: TRDJ1
D: TRDD3
DNA: TGTGCTCTTGGGGAACCCCCCACTGGGGGCCCACGGGAGTACACCGATAAACTCATCTTT
CDR3: CALGEPPTGGPREYTDKLIF

V: TRDV1
size: .
J: TRDJ1
D: TRDD3
DNA: TGTGCTCTTGGGGAAGGATATCCTATGGCTGGGGGAATACTCATCTTT
CDR3: CALGEGYPMAGGILIF

V: TRDV1
size: few
J: TRDJ1
D: TRDD3
DNA: TGTGCTCTTGGGGAACCGGCCTTCCCCGGGGGATACCCCGATAAACTCATCTTT
CDR3: CALGEPAFPGGYPDKLIF

V: TRDV1
size: .
J: TRDJ1
D: TRDD3
DNA: TGTGCTCTTGGGGAACGAACTGGGGGTACGTACACCGATAAACTCATCTTT
CDR3: CALGERTGGTYTDKLIF

V: TRDV1
size: .
J: TRDJ1
D: TRDD3
DNA: TGTGCTCTTGGGGAAGAGGCTGGGGGATGCATCACCGATAAACTCATCTTT
CDR3: CALGEEAGGCITDKLIF

V: TRDV1
size: .
J: TRDJ1
D: TRDD3
DNA: TGTGCTCTTGGGGAACAATCAACCCAACTGGGGGATAAGGATAAACTCATCTTT
CDR3: CALGEQSTQLGDKDKLIF

V: TRDV1
size: .
J: TRDJ1
D: .
DNA: TGTGCTCTTTCCTTCCTACGTGGTACTGGGGGTCCCAGGTACACCGATAAACTCATCTTT
CDR3: CALSFLRGTGGPRYTDKLIF

V: TRDV1
size: few
J: TRDJ1
D: .
DNA: TGTGCTCTTGGGGAAAATTGGTGGGGTTACCCCCCGTACACCGATAAACTCATCTTT
CDR3: CALGENWWGYPPYTDKLIF

V: TRDV1
size: few
J: TRDJ1
D: .
DNA: TGTGCTCTTGGGGAACTACCCACGTACACCGATAAACTCATCTTT
CDR3: CALGELPTYTDKLIF

V: TRDV1
size: .
J: TRDJ1
D: TRDD3
DNA: TGTGCTCTTGGGGTCAAAGGGCAGTACTGGGGGATGGGAACCGATAAACTCATCTTT
CDR3: CALGVKGQYWGMGTDKLIF

V: TRDV1
size: .
J: TRDJ1
D: .
DNA: TGTGCTCTTGGGGAAGCGCTCGGTAGCCCCTGGGAAATGGGTGCCGATAAACTCATCTTT
CDR3: CALGEALGSPWEMGADKLIF

V: TRDV1
size: .
J: TRDJ1
D: TRDD2
DNA: TGTGCTCTTGGGGGCCACTATAAGCCTTCCTACGCCCCCGATAAACTCATCTTT
CDR3: CALGGHYKPSYAPDKLIF

V: TRDV1
size: .
J: TRDJ1
D: TRDD3
DNA: TGTGCTCTTGGGGAACTACCCTTCCTACGGGGCTATCTGGGGGATACGGCTAAACTCATCTTT
CDR3: CALGELPFLRGYLGDTAKLIF

V: TRDV1
size: .
J: TRDJ1
D: TRDD3
DNA: TGTGCTCTTGGGGAACGAGGGGCTAACCCTGGGGGATACTCACCGTACACCGATAAACTCATCTTT
CDR3: CALGERGANPGGYSPYTDKLIF

V: TRDV2
size: many
J: TRDJ1
D: TRDD3
DNA: TGTGCCTGTGACACAGGGCCCAGGAGTCTGGGGGATAGCTGCAAACTCATCTTT
CDR3: CACDTGPRSLGDSCKLIF

V: TRDV1
size: few
J: TRDJ1
D: TRDD3
DNA: TGTGCTCTTGGGGAACACACGTACTGGGGGATACAGACCGATAAACTCATCTTT
CDR3: CALGEHTYWGIQTDKLIF

V: TRDV1
size: .
J: TRDJ1
D: TRDD3
DNA: TGTGCTCTTGGGGTGGTGACTCCCTCGCTGGGGGATACAGACGATAAACTCATCTTT
CDR3: CALGVVTPSLGDTDDKLIF

V: TRDV1
size: few
J: TRDJ1
D: TRDD3
DNA: TGTGCTCCTGGGGAACTTGGCGTGCTGGGGGAGTACACCGATAAACTCATCTTT
CDR3: CAPGELGVLGEYTDKLIF

V: TRDV1
size: .
J: TRDJ1
D: .
DNA: TGTGCTCTTGGCGATCGGATGGGGCTCCATAAACTCATCTTT
CDR3: CALGDRMGLHKLIF

V: TRDV1
size: .
J: TRDJ1
D: TRDD3
DNA: TGTGCTCTTGGGGAACTTCGGACGGCCTTCCCCTACTGGGGGATACGTGGCACCGATAAACTCATCTTT
CDR3: CALGELRTAFPYWGIRGTDKLIF

V: TRDV2
size: few
J: TRDJ1
D: TRDD3
DNA: TGTGCCTGTGACACTGACAGTTCTGGGGGATACCGCACCGATAAACTCATCTTT
CDR3: CACDTDSSGGYRTDKLIF

V: TRDV1
size: .
J: TRDJ1
D: .
DNA: TGTGCTCTTGGGGCACGTTTCCTGACAGTACTGGAGAGTCCTAAACTCATCTTT
CDR3: CALGARFLTVLESPKLIF

V: TRDV1
size: few
J: TRDJ1
D: .
DNA: TGTGCTCTTGGGGAAATATTGGGGGGTGAGACCGATAAACTCATCTTT
CDR3: CALGEILGGETDKLIF

V: TRDV1
size: few
J: TRDJ1
D: TRDD3
DNA: TGTGCTCTTGGGGATCCTCGGAGTTACTGGGGGATGCCCCACGATAAACTCATCTTT
CDR3: CALGDPRSYWGMPHDKLIF

V: TRDV2
size: medium-sized
J: TRDJ1
D: .
DNA: TGTGCCTGTGCTCCCCTACCCGATAAACTCATCTTT
CDR3: CACAPLPDKLIF

V: TRDV1
size: few
J: TRDJ1
D: TRDD3
DNA: TGTGCTCTTGGGGACCTCACCTTCACCTGCTCTACTACTGGGGGATACGCCGATAAACTCATCTTT
CDR3: CALGDLTFTCSTTGGYADKLIF

V: TRDV1
size: few
J: TRDJ1
D: .
DNA: TGTGCTCTTGGGGAAGAGGGGAATCGGCATAAACTCATCTTT
CDR3: CALGEEGNRHKLIF

V: TRDV1
size: few
J: TRDJ1
D: TRDD3
DNA: TGTGCTCTTGGGGACTCCCAAGGGTTGGGGATACGACCCGATAAACTCATCTTT
CDR3: CALGDSQGLGIRPDKLIF

V: TRDV1
size: .
J: TRDJ1
D: TRDD3
DNA: TGTGCTCTTGGGGAACGAGGGGGATGCAGCGATAAACTCATCTTT
CDR3: CALGERGGCSDKLIF

V: TRDV1
size: .
J: TRDJ1
D: TRDD3
DNA: TGTGCTCTTGGGGACCACTGGGGGATCCCGCCGTTAGTAAAACTCATCTTT
CDR3: CALGDHWGIPPLVKLIF

V: TRDV2
size: .
J: TRDJ1
D: .
DNA: TGTGCCCGCCTGGGGTACTGGCACACTTACACCGATAAACTCATCTTT
CDR3: CARLGYWHTYTDKLIF